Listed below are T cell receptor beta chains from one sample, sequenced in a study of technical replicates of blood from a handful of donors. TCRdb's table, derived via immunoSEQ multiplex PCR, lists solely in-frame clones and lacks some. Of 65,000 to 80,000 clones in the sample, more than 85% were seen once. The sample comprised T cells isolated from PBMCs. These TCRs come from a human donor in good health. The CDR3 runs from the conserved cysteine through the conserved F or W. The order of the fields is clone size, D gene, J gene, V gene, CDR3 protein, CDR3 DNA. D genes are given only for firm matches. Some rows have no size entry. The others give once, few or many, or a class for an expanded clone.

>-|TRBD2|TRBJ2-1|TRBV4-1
CASSQSPLGGGADGEQFF
TGCGCCAGCAGCCAAAGTCCCCTCGGCGGGGGGGCGGATGGTGAGCAGTTCTTC
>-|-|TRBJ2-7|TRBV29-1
CSVDLGQPSYEQYF
TGCAGCGTTGACCTTGGACAGCCCTCCTACGAGCAGTACTTC
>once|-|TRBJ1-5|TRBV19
CASSIPGEGQPQHF
TGTGCCAGTAGTATACCCGGGGAGGGGCAGCCCCAGCATTTT
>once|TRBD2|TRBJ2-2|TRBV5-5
CASSFLAGENTGELFF
TGTGCCAGCAGCTTTCTAGCGGGGGAGAACACCGGGGAGCTGTTTTTT
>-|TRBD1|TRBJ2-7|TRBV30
CAWSATGGDYEQYF
TGTGCCTGGAGTGCGACAGGGGGCGACTACGAGCAGTACTTC
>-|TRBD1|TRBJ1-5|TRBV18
CASSREGASQPQHF
TGTGCCAGCTCCCGGGAGGGGGCAAGTCAGCCCCAGCATTTT
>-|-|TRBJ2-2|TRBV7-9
CASSYYRGGNTGELFF
TGTGCCAGCAGTTACTACAGGGGAGGGAACACCGGGGAGCTGTTTTTT
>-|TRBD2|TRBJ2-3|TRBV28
CASSPKELAGEYDTQYF
TGTGCCAGCAGTCCCAAGGAGCTAGCGGGAGAGTATGATACGCAGTATTTT
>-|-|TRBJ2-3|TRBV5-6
CASSLGLGGSTDTQYF
TGTGCCAGCAGCTTAGGATTGGGCGGGAGCACAGATACGCAGTATTTT
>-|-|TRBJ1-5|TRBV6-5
CASSYSGAANQPQHF
TGTGCCAGCAGTTACTCGGGGGCGGCCAATCAGCCCCAGCATTTT
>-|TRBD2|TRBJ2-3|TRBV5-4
CASSRGGGNTDTQYF
TGTGCCAGCAGCCGTGGGGGAGGGAACACAGATACGCAGTATTTT
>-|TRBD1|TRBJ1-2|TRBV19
CASRRDSYYGYTF
TGTGCCAGTAGAAGGGACAGTTACTATGGCTACACCTTC
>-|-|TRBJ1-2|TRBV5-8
CASSLLQGSDGYTF
TGTGCCAGCAGCTTGCTACAGGGCTCGGATGGCTACACCTTC
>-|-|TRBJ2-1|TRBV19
CASTDRMGTLQGLLFNEQFF
TGTGCCAGTACCGATCGTATGGGGACCTTGCAGGGGTTGTTATTCAATGAGCAGTTCTTC
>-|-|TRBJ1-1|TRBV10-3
CAIKTGGYTEAFF
TGTGCCATCAAAACGGGGGGTTACACTGAAGCTTTCTTT
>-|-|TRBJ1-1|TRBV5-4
CASSSGGTNTEAFF
TGTGCCAGCAGCTCCGGGGGGACGAACACTGAAGCTTTCTTT
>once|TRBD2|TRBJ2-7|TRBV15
CATSRDGVAGGWYEQYF
TGTGCCACCAGCAGAGATGGAGTTGCGGGAGGGTGGTACGAGCAGTACTTC
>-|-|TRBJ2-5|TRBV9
CASSVGGAVQETQYF
TGTGCCAGCAGCGTAGGAGGAGCGGTTCAAGAGACCCAGTACTTC